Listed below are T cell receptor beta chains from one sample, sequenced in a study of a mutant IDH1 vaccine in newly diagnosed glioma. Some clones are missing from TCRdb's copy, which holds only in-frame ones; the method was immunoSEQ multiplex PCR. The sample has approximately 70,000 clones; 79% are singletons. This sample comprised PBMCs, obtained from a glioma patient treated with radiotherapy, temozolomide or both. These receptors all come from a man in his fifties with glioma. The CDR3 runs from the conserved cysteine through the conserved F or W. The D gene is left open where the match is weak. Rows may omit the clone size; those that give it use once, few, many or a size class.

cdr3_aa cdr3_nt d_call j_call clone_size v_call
CASSPLGRGAGSGEQYF TGTGCCAGCAGCCCCCTCGGTAGGGGGGCAGGATCGGGCGAGCAGTACTTC - TRBJ2-7 - TRBV5-5
CASSGGQYSGNTIYF TGTGCCAGCTCAGGGGGACAGTACTCTGGAAACACCATATATTTT TRBD1 TRBJ1-3 - TRBV18
CASSLQSGGSYEQYF TGCGCCAGCAGCCTTCAGAGCGGGGGTTCCTACGAGCAGTACTTC TRBD2 TRBJ2-7 - TRBV4-1
CASGNRGVYYGYTF TGTGCCAGCGGAAACAGGGGGGTCTACTATGGCTACACCTTC TRBD1 TRBJ1-2 - TRBV5-6
CASRPPDSQHYTF TGTGCCAGCAGACCCCCGGACAGCCAACACTACACCTTC - TRBJ1-2 - TRBV28
CASSLGRETQYF TGTGCCAGCAGCTTAGGGAGGGAGACCCAGTACTTC - TRBJ2-5 - TRBV7-2
CACRDFYNSPLHF TGTGCCTGTCGGGACTTCTATAATTCACCCCTCCACTTT - TRBJ1-6 - TRBV30
CASSLGRGGGQPQHF TGTGCCAGCAGTTTGGGCAGGGGAGGAGGTCAGCCCCAGCATTTT - TRBJ1-5 - TRBV27
CASSNPPGTTAETQYF TGTGCCAGCAGTAACCCCCCCGGGACTACAGCAGAGACCCAGTACTTC TRBD2 TRBJ2-5 - TRBV25-1
CASSPNRGQGYEQYF TGTGCCAGCAGCCCCAACAGGGGCCAGGGCTACGAGCAGTACTTC TRBD1 TRBJ2-7 - TRBV14
CASSVDGTYGYTF TGTGCCAGCAGCGTAGACGGAACCTATGGCTACACCTTC - TRBJ1-2 - TRBV9
CASRNAGDTQYF TGTGCCAGTAGGAACGCGGGTGATACGCAGTATTTT - TRBJ2-3 - TRBV19
CASSTLTGPSHEKLFF TGCGCCAGCAGCACCCTCACCGGGCCCTCACATGAAAAACTGTTTTTT - TRBJ1-4 - TRBV4-1
CSVVIFQGTEAFF TGCAGCGTTGTAATATTCCAGGGGACTGAAGCTTTCTTT - TRBJ1-1 many TRBV29-1
CASSQRVNSPLHF TGTGCCAGCAGCCAACGTGTAAATTCACCCCTCCACTTT - TRBJ1-6 - TRBV14
CASSSIAGGRSYEQYF TGTGCCAGCAGCTCAATAGCGGGGGGGAGATCCTACGAGCAGTACTTC TRBD2 TRBJ2-7 - TRBV7-6
CASSSLGFSYEQYF TGTGCCAGCAGCTCCCTGGGGTTCTCCTACGAGCAGTACTTC - TRBJ2-7 - TRBV7-2
CASSEGHSNQPQHF TGTGCCAGTAGTGAGGGACACTCCAATCAGCCCCAGCATTTT - TRBJ1-5 - TRBV19
CASSLTGITEAFF TGTGCCAGCAGCTTGACAGGGATCACTGAAGCTTTCTTT - TRBJ1-1 - TRBV5-6
CASSRNRFSGNTIYF TGTGCCAGCAGTCGAAACAGGTTCTCTGGAAACACCATATATTTT - TRBJ1-3 - TRBV27
CATSRDLESSYNEQFF TGTGCCACCAGCAGAGATCTAGAGAGCTCCTACAATGAGCAGTTCTTC - TRBJ2-1 - TRBV15
CASSKGVVSGASEKLFF TGTGCCAGCAGTAAAGGGGTTGTTTCGGGGGCTTCTGAAAAACTGTTTTTT - TRBJ1-4 once TRBV2
CASRKTGRVNSDEQYF TGTGCCAGTAGAAAAACAGGTCGAGTGAACTCGGACGAGCAGTACTTC - TRBJ2-7 few TRBV19
CASSRGAREKLFF TGCGCCAGCAGCCGGGGGGCTAGGGAAAAACTGTTTTTT - TRBJ1-4 once TRBV5-1
CASSAGTSVSYEQYF TGTGCCAGCAGCGCCGGGACTAGCGTCTCCTACGAGCAGTACTTC TRBD2 TRBJ2-7 - TRBV5-6
CASSPTGTREKLFF TGTGCCAGCAGTCCTACAGGGACCAGGGAAAAACTGTTTTTT - TRBJ1-4 - TRBV6-5
CASSNLAGGHETQYF TGTGCCAGCAGTAACCTAGCGGGGGGGCATGAGACCCAGTACTTC TRBD2 TRBJ2-5 - TRBV6-5
CASRQGGTEAFF TGTGCCAGCAGGCAAGGTGGGACTGAAGCTTTCTTT - TRBJ1-1 few TRBV6-5
CASSIDRRGTEAFF TGTGCCAGTAGTATAGATCGCCGAGGAACTGAAGCTTTCTTT - TRBJ1-1 few TRBV19
CASSFSQGAEVSPLHF TGTGCCAGCAGCTTCTCACAGGGGGCTGAAGTCTCACCCCTCCACTTT TRBD1 TRBJ1-6 - TRBV5-5
CASSSSGDGWEQYF TGTGCCAGCAGCTCGTCGGGGGACGGGTGGGAGCAGTACTTC - TRBJ2-7 few TRBV5-6
CAWIPPGVNTEAFF TGTGCCTGGATCCCTCCTGGGGTGAACACTGAAGCTTTCTTT - TRBJ1-1 few TRBV30
CASSPVEVYQETQYF TGTGCCAGCAGCCCGGTTGAGGTGTACCAAGAGACCCAGTACTTC - TRBJ2-5 - TRBV21-1
CANRNVLNTEAFF TGTGCCAATAGGAACGTATTGAACACTGAAGCTTTCTTT - TRBJ1-1 few TRBV19
CASSNRDKDQPQHF TGTGCCAGCAGCAATAGGGACAAGGATCAGCCCCAGCATTTT - TRBJ1-5 - TRBV5-6
CANRGFNTEAFF TGTGCCAACAGGGGCTTTAACACTGAAGCTTTCTTT TRBD1 TRBJ1-1 - TRBV10-3
CASSSQGTGGSYTF TGCGCCAGCAGCTCACAAGGGACAGGGGGCAGCTACACCTTC TRBD1 TRBJ1-2 - TRBV5-1
CASSQDQVTDTQYF TGCGCCAGCAGCCAGGATCAGGTAACAGATACGCAGTATTTT - TRBJ2-3 - TRBV4-3
CASEGGQGRGLVGYTF TGTGCTTCCGAAGGGGGACAGGGCAGGGGGCTGGTTGGCTACACCTTC TRBD1 TRBJ1-2 - TRBV6-6
CASSLAGMSNQPQHF TGTGCCAGCAGCTTAGCCGGGATGAGCAATCAGCCCCAGCATTTT - TRBJ1-5 - TRBV11-2
CASMPIPGANTGELFF TGTGCCAGCATGCCGATTCCGGGGGCGAACACCGGGGAGCTGTTTTTT - TRBJ2-2 - TRBV27
CASSVGTGRNQPQHF TGTGCCAGCAGTGTTGGGACAGGGCGGAATCAGCCCCAGCATTTT TRBD1 TRBJ1-5 - TRBV6-1
CATSRAGDYGYTF TGTGCCACCAGCAGAGCAGGGGACTATGGCTACACCTTC - TRBJ1-2 few TRBV15
CASSPGPEGTQYF TGTGCCAGCAGCCCGGGTCCGGAGGGGACCCAGTACTTC - TRBJ2-5 - TRBV11-2